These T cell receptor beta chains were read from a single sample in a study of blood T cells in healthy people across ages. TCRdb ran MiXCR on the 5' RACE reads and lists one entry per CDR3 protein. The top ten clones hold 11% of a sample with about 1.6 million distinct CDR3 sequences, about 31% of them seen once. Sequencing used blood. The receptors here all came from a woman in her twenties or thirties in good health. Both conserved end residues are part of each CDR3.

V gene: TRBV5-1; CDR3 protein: CASSGGLAGGRDEQFF
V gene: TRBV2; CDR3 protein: CASSWTENTGELFF
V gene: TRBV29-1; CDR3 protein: CSVEDNRAEQYF
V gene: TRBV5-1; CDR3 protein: CASSLAGVPSNTEAFF
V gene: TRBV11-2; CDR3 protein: CASSFSGTTFYEQYF
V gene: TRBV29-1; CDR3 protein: CSVAGAEGSSYNEQFF
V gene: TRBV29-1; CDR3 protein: CSVESQGYNEQFF
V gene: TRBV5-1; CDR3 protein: CVSSWGETDEQYF
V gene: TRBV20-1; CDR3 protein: CSARNDRGMYGQYF
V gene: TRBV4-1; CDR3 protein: CASGPGLAGSTDTQYF
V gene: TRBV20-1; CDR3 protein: CSASQKRTSGENGQFF
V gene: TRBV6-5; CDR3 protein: CASSKTSGSSYEQYF
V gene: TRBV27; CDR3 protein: CASSRTANQPQHF
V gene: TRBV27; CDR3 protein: CASSLEGASSQKLFF
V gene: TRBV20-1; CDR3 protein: CSAERLGRGTEAFF
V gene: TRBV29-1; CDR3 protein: CSVELTVKQETQYF
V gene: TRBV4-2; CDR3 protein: CASSQEVSQPQHF
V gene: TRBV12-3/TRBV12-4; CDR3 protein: CASSLDMATEAFF
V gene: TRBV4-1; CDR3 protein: CASSQGPGPPFNEQFF
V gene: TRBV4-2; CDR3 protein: CASSQDPRTGTEKPFF
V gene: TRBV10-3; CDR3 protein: CAISESGGIVNEQFF
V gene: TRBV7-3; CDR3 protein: CASSNGQGTGYTF
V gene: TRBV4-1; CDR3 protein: CASSPKRAGSVHEQFF
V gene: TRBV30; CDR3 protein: CAWSPRRTNTGELFF
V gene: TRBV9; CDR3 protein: CASGPGTGVHEQYF
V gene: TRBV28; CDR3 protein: CASRVSQGRGYGYTF
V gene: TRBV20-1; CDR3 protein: CSAVHNEQFF
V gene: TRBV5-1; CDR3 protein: CASSPEWLSGANVLTF
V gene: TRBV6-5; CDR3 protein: CASSKTGQGYEQYF
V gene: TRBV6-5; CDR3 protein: CASSYSGQGVNTGELFF
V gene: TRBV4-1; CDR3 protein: CASSQVVVKERTGELFF
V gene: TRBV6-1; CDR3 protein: CASSEAGGAETQYF
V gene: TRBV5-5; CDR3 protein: CASSFGYGQYF
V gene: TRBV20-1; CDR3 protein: CSAQGPLPYEQYF
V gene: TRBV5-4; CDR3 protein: CASRPFSMGRTEAFF
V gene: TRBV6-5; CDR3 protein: CASSYTGQGLRGYTF
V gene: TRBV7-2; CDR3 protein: CASSLGALKETQYF
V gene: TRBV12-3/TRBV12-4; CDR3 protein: CASSRGTLNTEAFF
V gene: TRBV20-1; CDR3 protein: CSAPPLLAGVNEQFF
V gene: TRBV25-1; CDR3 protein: CASSGGPGQNRLNEAFF
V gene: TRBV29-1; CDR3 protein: CSVAEDGGQPQHF
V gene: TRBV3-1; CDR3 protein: CASSQVPHLWYTF
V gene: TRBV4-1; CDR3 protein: CASSPWTSGPTDTQYF
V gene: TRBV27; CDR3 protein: CASSLERIPYNEQFF
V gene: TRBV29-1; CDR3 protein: CSVEVPGADYYEQYF
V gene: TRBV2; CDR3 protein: CASTEGLAGGPLGANVLTF
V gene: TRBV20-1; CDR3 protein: CSARVSGTETQYF
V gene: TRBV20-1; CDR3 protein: CSARKGARETQYF
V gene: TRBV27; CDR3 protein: CASSLSWQGSYEQYF
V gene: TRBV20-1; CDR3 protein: CSARINRGTGELFF
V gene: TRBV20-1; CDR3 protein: CSAVTLGGIRRTDTQYF
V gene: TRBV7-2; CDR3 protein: CASSPPGGPQETQYF
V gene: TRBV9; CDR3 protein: CASTGDSGVHTGELFF
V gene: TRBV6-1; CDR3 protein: CASGIPGLAGEQFF